This TCR beta chain was profiled in a study of technical replicates of blood from a few donors. This CDR3 has 15 amino acids. Trimming left V 3 bases short and J 8 bases short, with 20 bases between. Germline CDR1 SGDLS, CDR2 YYNGEE. Using immunoSEQ multiplex PCR, the repertoire was profiled, and TCRdb retains in-frame clones only, with some absent. This table holds some 62,000 clones, around 86% found once. The sequenced sample consisted of PBMCs. J is TRBJ1-2 and V is TRBV9; D remains unclear. The clonotype comes from a human donor in good health. Some clones in this sample may be carry-over from other donors' samples. Written as DNA, the CDR3 is TGTGCCAGCAGCGACCCCCCCGGTTGGGCCAGGGGCTACACCTTC. This translates into CASSDPPGWARGYTF.